The 11 T cell receptor beta chains below come from one sample, sequenced in a study of vaccination effects on CD4 cells after COVID-19. Before any sequencing was done, the ViraFEST assay used viral peptide pools to expand antigen-specific CD4+ T cells. The authors isolated CD4+ T cells after approximately 9 days of culture. Nobody among the vaccine recipients had prior SARS-CoV-2 infection (nucleocapsid antibodies were negative). Generated by immunoSEQ multiplex PCR, the TCRdb table keeps only in-frame clones and is missing some. The sample yields roughly 20,000 clones, about two thirds seen once. These TCRs are of unknown antigen specificity. Here the sequenced sample was CD4+ T cells from PBMCs cultured with HCoV-NL63 spike peptides, taken before COVID-19 vaccination. The origin of the receptors is a human donor who received a COVID-19 vaccine.

The chain recombines TRBV25-1 with TRBJ2-4, with D perhaps TRBD1 (6 bases). The germline V and J ends were trimmed by 3 bases and 6 bases, with 12 bases remaining between them. The CDR3 has 14 amino acids. From germline, CDR1 is MGHDK and CDR2 SYGVNS. The CDR3 DNA is TGTGCCAGCAGTGACTCACTAGGGGGAAACATTCAGTACTTC. The encoded protein is CASSDSLGGNIQYF.

This clone was found a few times. The CDR3 DNA reads as TGTGCCAGTAGTAGGGAGACAGGACCGTACGAGCAGTACTTC. Translation: CASSRETGPYEQYF. The chain combines TRBV19 with TRBJ2-7; tentatively, D is TRBD1 (6 bases). The CDR3 has 14 residues. Germline V CDR1 and CDR2: LNHDA, SQIVND (reference sequence). Trimming took off 4 bases at V and 4 bases at J, with 14 bases between the two ends.

The chain carries TRBV6-4 and TRBJ2-1; 8 nucleotides align to TRBD1. The trim removed 3 bases at V and 7 bases at J, leaving 2 bases unmatched. Looked up from germline, CDR1 is MRHNA and CDR2 is SNTAGT. CDR3 size: 13 residues. The CDR3 DNA follows: TGTGCCAGCAGTGAGCAGGGGGCAAATGAGCAGTTCTTC. Amino acids: CASSEQGANEQFF.

The rearrangement links TRBV5-1 to TRBJ2-5; TRBD1 aligns across 8 bases. The CDR3 consists of 15 residues. The ends lost 4 bases at V and 2 bases at J; junction bases unmatched: 7. Germline V gene lookup returns CDR1 SGHRS and CDR2 YFSETQ. The CDR3 sequence: CASSPDRVGQETQYF. CDR3 nucleotide sequence: TGCGCCAGCAGCCCGGACAGGGTTGGACAAGAGACCCAGTACTTC.

Only one count was recorded for this clone. The rearrangement uses TRBV7-2 and TRBJ2-3; D unclear. Germline V gives CDR1 SGHTA, CDR2 FQGNSA. The CDR3 sequence is 13 residues long. The V gene lost 3 bases and the J gene lost 3 bases, with 7 bases spanning the gap. CDR3 sequence (DNA): TGTGCCAGCAGCTTTTTCCCGACAGATACGCAGTATTTT. Translation: CASSFFPTDTQYF.

V usage is TRBV9 and J usage is TRBJ2-3, with 14 bases fitting TRBD2. Germline assignment: CDR1 SGDLS and CDR2 YYNGEE. V dropped 4 bases and J dropped 3; count of bases not matched to a gene: 10. The CDR3 has 18 amino acids. In nucleotides, the CDR3 is TGTGCCAGCAGCCTCCGACTAGCGGGAGGGCTCTCTACAGATACGCAGTATTTT. Translation: CASSLRLAGGLSTDTQYF.

The genes are TRBV7-9 and TRBJ1-6; 7 positions agree with TRBD1. Germline V gene data show CDR1 as SEHNR and CDR2 as FQNEAQ (reference sequence). The length of the CDR3 is 15 residues. The ends lost 2 bases at V and 7 bases at J; junction bases unmatched: 5. The CDR3 loop reads CASSLSTGQNSPLHF. The CDR3, as DNA: TGTGCCAGCAGCTTATCGACAGGGCAGAATTCACCCCTCCACTTT.

The CDR3 sequence: CASSPHRGPGYEQYF. DNA of the CDR3: TGTGCCAGCAGCCCACACCGGGGTCCGGGCTACGAGCAGTACTTC. The chain recombines TRBV6-2 or TRBV6-3 with TRBJ2-7, with a tentative D call TRBD2 (5 bases). The CDR3 contains 15 residues. Germline V gives CDR1 MNHEY, CDR2 SVGEGT. V was cut by 6 bases and J by 3 bases, with 18 bases left in between.

The CDR3 sequence is CASSSRGEGYNEQFF. CDR3 nucleotide sequence: TGTGCCAGCAGCTCTCGGGGGGAGGGCTACAATGAGCAGTTCTTC. The rearrangement joins TRBV7-9 to TRBJ2-1, with TRBD2 matching 7 bases. The germline V gene encodes CDR1 SEHNR and CDR2 FQNEAQ (reference sequence). V gave up 4 bases and J gave up 3 bases; unmatched junction bases: 6. The CDR3 loop spans 15 amino acids.

This chain uses TRBV5-1 with TRBJ2-7; D may be TRBD1 (5 bases). Germline V CDR1 and CDR2: SGHRS, YFSETQ. This CDR3 has 16 residues. The V and J ends lost 4 bases and 0 bases respectively, with 17 bases between them. The CDR3 loop is CASSPRTREGSYEQYF. For the CDR3, the DNA is TGCGCCAGCAGCCCCAGAACCAGGGAAGGCTCCTACGAGCAGTACTTC.

This clone was seen a handful of times. This rearrangement joins TRBV11-3 to TRBJ2-1, with 14 bases lining up with TRBD2. Per the germline V gene, CDR1 is SGHNT and CDR2 is YENEEA. The junction had 14 bases not matched to a gene; V was cut back by 4 bases and J by 3 bases. CDR3 length equals 20 residues. CDR3 residues: CASSSRWAGTSGRGYNEQFF. In DNA form, the CDR3 reads TGTGCCAGCAGCTCTCGGTGGGCAGGGACTAGCGGGAGAGGCTACAATGAGCAGTTCTTC.